Following are 2 T cell receptor beta chains from one sample sequenced in a study of T cells after yellow fever vaccination. Via MiXCR, TCRdb re-called the 5' RACE reads, giving one row per CDR3 protein. Found here are 50,000 to 75,000 distinct CDR3 sequences, around 6.1% of them singletons; the top ten hold 25% to 40%. The sample here was PBMCs, either bulk or a sorted T-cell subset (CD4+, CD8+, memory, or dextramer-sorted; not recorded which), taken on the day of the yellow fever booster vaccination. The receptors were sampled from a man younger than 35 who received the YFV17D yellow fever vaccine.

This chain links TRBV4-1 with TRBJ2-1, with 7 bases lining up with TRBD1. Germline values: CDR1 MGHRA, CDR2 YSYEKL. The CDR3 has 16 amino acids. With 1 base clipped from V and 5 bases from J, the junction kept 8 bases outside the gene matches. Written as DNA, the CDR3 is TGCGCCAGCAGCCAAGTGGTAGGGGGCGCCCACAATGAGCAGTTCTTC. Protein product: CASSQVVGGAHNEQFF.

This clonotype was seen repeatedly, ten times or more. The rearrangement uses TRBV7-6 and TRBJ1-6; no definite D call. This CDR3 is built from 16 residues. Trimming shortened V by 2 bases and J by 3 bases, and 11 bases separated the two germline ends. Germline V CDR1 and CDR2: SGHVS, FNYEAQ. The CDR3 reads CASSLSDPSYNSPLHF. The CDR3 DNA sequence: TGTGCCAGCAGCTTATCCGATCCTAGCTATAATTCACCCCTCCACTTT.